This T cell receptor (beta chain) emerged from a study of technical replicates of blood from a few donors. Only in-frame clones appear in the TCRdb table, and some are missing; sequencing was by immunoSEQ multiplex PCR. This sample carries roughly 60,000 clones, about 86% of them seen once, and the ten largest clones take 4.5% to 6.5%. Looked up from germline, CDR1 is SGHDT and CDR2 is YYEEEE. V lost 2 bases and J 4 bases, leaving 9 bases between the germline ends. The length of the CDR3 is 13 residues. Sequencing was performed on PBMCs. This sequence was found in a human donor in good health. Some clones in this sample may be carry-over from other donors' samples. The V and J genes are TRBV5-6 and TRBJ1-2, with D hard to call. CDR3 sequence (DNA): TGTGCCAGCAGCTTACCGCTACTCTATGGCTACACCTTC. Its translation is CASSLPLLYGYTF.